The 6 T cell receptor beta chains presented below share a single source sample, sequenced in a study of blood T cell repertoires in COVID-19. Assay: immunoSEQ multiplex PCR; the TCRdb copy retains only in-frame clones and omits some. Among around 200,000 clones listed, around four fifths were seen once. The sample comprised peripheral blood. All receptors derive from a woman in her seventies with COVID-19, enrolled during active disease.

This chain connects TRBV7-9 to TRBJ1-1; D unresolved. V was pared by 0 bases and J by 1 base, with 12 bases between. CDR1 is SEHNR, CDR2 FQNEAQ, per germline (reference sequence). CDR3 length: 16 amino acids. The CDR3 bases are TGTGCCAGCAGCTTAGCCCGGGGAGCGGGGAACACTGAAGCTTTCTTT. It yields the protein CASSLARGAGNTEAFF.

This clone was detected a few times. The chain combines TRBV5-1 with TRBJ2-3, with 9 bases fitting TRBD1. The germline CDR1 and CDR2 sequences are SGHRS and YFSETQ. CDR3 length: 15 residues. V lost 4 bases, J lost 5 bases, and 8 bases stayed unmatched. The CDR3 protein is CASSPDRGYGDTQYF. CDR3 bases: TGCGCCAGCAGCCCAGACAGGGGGTATGGAGATACGCAGTATTTT.

V is TRBV5-6 and J is TRBJ2-5; tentatively, D is TRBD1 (6 bases). The CDR3 extends over 14 amino acids. Between the trimmed V and J ends, which lost 2 bases and 7 bases, there was a span of 15 bases. From germline, CDR1 is SGHDT and CDR2 YYEEEE. CDR3 in amino acids: CASSFDRTLGTQYF. DNA of the CDR3: TGTGCCAGCAGCTTCGACAGGACCCTTGGGACCCAGTACTTC.

This clone was recorded once. The chain employs TRBV2 and TRBJ2-2; possible D gene TRBD2, 5 bases. The CDR3 is 13 residues long. Germline V gives CDR1 SNHLY, CDR2 FYNNEI. Deletions cut 4 bases from V and 7 bases from J, with 10 bases between. For the CDR3, the DNA is TGTGCCAGCAGTGGGACTTTCGGCGGGGAGCTGTTTTTT. It is translated as CASSGTFGGELFF. Complete variable domain (other parts from reference TRBV2 and TRBJ2-2): EPEVTQTPSHQVTQMGQEVILRCVPISNHLYFYWYRQILGQKVEFLVSFYNNEISEKSEIFDDQFSVERPDGSNFTLKIRSTKLEDSAMYFCASSGTFGGELFFGEGSRLTVL.

The CDR3 sequence: CASSDGLAEVTYNEQFF. CDR3 coding DNA: TGTGCCAGCAGCGATGGACTAGCGGAGGTAACCTACAATGAGCAGTTCTTC. The chain uses TRBV5-4 and TRBJ2-1; 10 nucleotides line up with TRBD2. V trimming: 4 bases; J trimming: 2 bases; junction bases outside the gene matches: 9. This CDR3 is built from 17 residues. Germline V gene data show CDR1 as SGHNT and CDR2 as YYREEE (reference sequence).

The genes are TRBV5-6 and TRBJ1-2; no clear D. Germline CDR1 SGHDT, CDR2 YYEEEE. V dropped 6 bases and J dropped 0 bases, with 15 bases sitting between them. This CDR3 is built from 15 residues. In DNA form, the CDR3 reads TGTGCCAGCACCCGACTAACATTAGCTAACTATGGCTACACCTTC. Protein product: CASTRLTLANYGYTF.